This TCR beta chain originates from a study of shared T cell receptors in the human thymus. Method: immunoSEQ multiplex PCR; TCRdb's copy keeps in-frame clones and lacks some. Of about 730,000 clones detected, 70% to 90% appear once; the ten largest clones hold more than 0.008%. This clone appeared a few times. This CDR3 has 17 amino acids. Unmatched junction bases numbered 13, after V lost 4 bases and J lost 6 bases. CDR1 is SGHVS, CDR2 FQNEAQ, per germline. This sample was shared with a second study, whose subject was human thymus T cells. That work contributes: What related research reported was that thymic repertoires overlapped highly among unrelated individuals.

Sequenced input: thymocytes. The clonotype originates from a girl under three years old with a congenital heart defect. V gene TRBV7-8 combines with J gene TRBJ2-2; TRBD1 matches at 8 bases. CDR3 nucleotide sequence: TGTGCCAGCAGCTACCCCGACAGGGGTGAGGGGTCCGGGGAGCTGTTTTTT. Translated, it gives CASSYPDRGEGSGELFF.